This T cell receptor beta chain was captured in a study of blood T cell repertoires in COVID-19. This CDR3 comprises 14 residues. Germline V CDR1 and CDR2: LGHDT, YNNKEL (reference sequence). The V end lost 1 base, the J end lost 5 bases, and 6 bases lay between the germline ends. This clone has a handful of counts. The table came from immunoSEQ multiplex PCR; TCRdb's copy has only in-frame clones and leaves some out. The sample lists about 73,000 clones, approximately 83% occurring once. The sequence derives from a human donor in a cohort sampled during active COVID-19. V gene TRBV3-1 (or the pseudogene TRBV3-2) combines with J gene TRBJ1-6, with D tentatively TRBD1 (6 bases). The specimen sequenced was peripheral blood. CDR3 sequence: CASSQGQDNSPLHF. The CDR3 DNA is TGTGCCAGCAGCCAAGGACAGGATAATTCACCCCTCCACTTT.